This TCR beta chain stems from a study of T cells in Graves' hyperthyroidism and ophthalmopathy. TCR beta CDR3 sequences were amplified from RNA transcripts. First-round RT-PCR of the TCR CDR3 relied on the HTBI primer set. TCRdb reanalysed the multiplex PCR reads using MiXCR and keeps one entry per CDR3 protein. The profile covers a few hundred thousand distinct CDR3 sequences, with approximately 17% appearing a single time and around 58% taken by the ten largest. Trimming removed 0 bases at V and 1 base at J, with 15 bases between. The CDR3 length is 17 residues. The germline V gene has CDR1 MGHRA and CDR2 YSYEKL.

The sequence was collected from a woman in her fifties or sixties with Graves' ophthalmopathy. Specimen: blood. The rearrangement joins TRBV4-1 to TRBJ1-2; D uncertain. The DNA for the CDR3 is TGCGCCAGCAGCCAAGATCCGCGGACGGATTATAACTATGGCTACACCTTC. This encodes CASSQDPRTDYNYGYTF.